One and the same sample provided the 11 T cell receptor beta chains below, sequenced in a study of cytomegalovirus exposure and HLA in healthy donors. The PCR employed 60 Vbeta primers together with 13 Jbeta primers. Data came from immunoSEQ multiplex PCR; TCRdb stores just in-frame clones and leaves some out. Of about 110,000 clones listed, under 85% are singletons. Input material: PBMCs. All receptors come from a man aged 40-49 years in good health and CMV-seronegative.

This clone appeared a single time. J is TRBJ1-6 and V is TRBV19; the D gene is possibly TRBD1 (6 bases). Trimming left V 5 bases short and J 5 bases short, with 10 bases between. Germline-derived CDR1 and CDR2 are LNHDA and SQIVND (reference sequence). The length of the CDR3 is 14 residues. DNA of the CDR3: TGTGCCAGTAGTCGTCAGGGGAATAATTCACCCCTCCACTTT. Its translation is CASSRQGNNSPLHF.

The chain carries TRBV7-9 and TRBJ1-1; no reliable D call. The CDR3 is made up of 13 amino acids. CDR1 and CDR2 (germline): SEHNR, FQNEAQ (reference sequence). Trimming took off 4 bases at V and 0 bases at J, with 6 bases between the two ends. The CDR3 loop reads CASSSTLNTEAFF. DNA for the CDR3: TGTGCCAGCAGCTCGACACTGAACACTGAAGCTTTCTTT.

The V gene is TRBV18, the J gene TRBJ1-1; possible D gene TRBD1, 5 bases. CDR3 length: 15 amino acids. The ends were cut back, 3 bases at V and 1 base at J, with 12 bases in the middle. Germline assignment: CDR1 KGHSH and CDR2 LQKENI. CDR3 nucleotides: TGTGCCAGCTCACCCCTGCCGGACACGAACACTGAAGCTTTCTTT. This sequence encodes CASSPLPDTNTEAFF.

The chain carries TRBV19 and TRBJ2-6; 8 bases map to TRBD1. CDR1 and CDR2 from the germline V gene are LNHDA and SQIVND (reference sequence). V gave up 11 bases and J gave up 2 bases; unmatched junction bases: 17. The CDR3 consists of 18 residues. CDR3 DNA: TGTGCCGCCATGGACGGACAGGGAAGGTCCCCTGGGGCCAACGTCCTGACTTTC. It is translated as CAAMDGQGRSPGANVLTF.

The chain has TRBV4-3 and TRBJ1-1; D possibly corresponds to TRBD1 (5 bases). The germline gives CDR1 LGHNA, CDR2 YSLEER. V dropped 4 bases and J dropped 1 base, with 10 bases sitting between them. The CDR3 length is 14 residues. CDR3 coding DNA: TGCGCCAGCAGCCGCGGGACTGGGAACACTGAAGCTTTCTTT. Amino acid sequence: CASSRGTGNTEAFF.

The chain uses TRBV25-1 and TRBJ2-2, with D possibly matching TRBD1 (5 bases). The CDR3 has 16 residues. Trimming took 3 bases from V and 4 from J, leaving 15 bases between them. Per germline, CDR1 MGHDK and CDR2 SYGVNS. The DNA of the CDR3 is TGTGCCAGCAGTGACTCACAGGTACACCTCACCGGGGAGCTGTTTTTT. It yields the protein CASSDSQVHLTGELFF.

V gene TRBV18 combines with J gene TRBJ2-1; 9 nucleotides align to TRBD2. In germline, CDR1 is KGHSH, CDR2 LQKENI. This CDR3 has 15 residues. V shed 2 bases, J shed 5 bases, and the junction held 4 bases outside the gene matches. The CDR3, as DNA: TGTGCCAGCTCACCAGCGAGCGGGAGGAACAATGAGCAGTTCTTC. Protein sequence: CASSPASGRNNEQFF.

V is TRBV9 and J is TRBJ1-1, with TRBD1 identical over 9 bases. This CDR3 is built from 15 residues. Germline CDR1 reads SGDLS; CDR2 reads YYNGEE. V trimming: 0 bases; J trimming: 6 bases; junction bases outside the gene matches: 6. The DNA for the CDR3 is TGTGCCAGCAGCGTAGCCGGACAGGGGAGGTCTGAAGCTTTCTTT. Residues: CASSVAGQGRSEAFF.

This clone was counted between two and nine times. V usage is TRBV27 and J usage is TRBJ1-2, with 9 bases fitting TRBD1. V gave up 2 bases and J gave up 4 bases; unmatched junction bases: 2. The CDR3 has 14 amino acids. CDR1 and CDR2 from the germline V gene are MNHEY and SMNVEV (reference sequence). The CDR3 nucleotides read TGTGCCAGCAGTTTAGGGACAGGGTCCTATGGCTACACCTTC. Its translation: CASSLGTGSYGYTF.

This clone was observed a handful of times. The chain links TRBV29-1 to TRBJ2-7; D unresolved. Per the germline V gene, CDR1 is SQVTM and CDR2 is ANQGSEA. Trimming removed 2 bases at V and 2 bases at J, with 10 bases between. The CDR3 consists of 13 residues. CDR3 sequence (DNA): TGCAGCGTTGAATTGGGCAGAGCCTACGAGCAGTACTTC. Residues: CSVELGRAYEQYF.

The chain joins TRBV11-1 to TRBJ1-2; 7 bases map to TRBD1. This CDR3 is 13 amino acids long. Germline values: CDR1 SGHAT, CDR2 FQDESV (reference sequence). Trimming at V came to 6 bases and at J to 6 bases, leaving 7 bases not matched to a gene. The CDR3 coding sequence is TGTGCCAGCAGTCTCGACAGGGCCAATGGCTACACCTTC. Protein product: CASSLDRANGYTF.